Listed below are T cell receptor beta chains from one sample, sequenced in a study of PD-L1 blockade in urothelial cancer. The method was immunoSEQ multiplex PCR; TCRdb's version includes in-frame clones alone and lacks a portion of them. Of around 69,000 clones in the sample, approximately 90% were seen once. The source material was PBMCs, sampled around atezolizumab (anti-PD-L1) treatment. The receptors come from a woman over 75 with urothelial cancer. Both conserved end residues are part of each CDR3. D genes are given only for firm matches. Not all rows give a size; the values are once, few, many and, for expanded clones, a class.

.	TRBV30	.	TRBJ2-7	CAWSFYSPREQYF	TGTGCCTGGAGTTTTTACTCCCCTCGCGAGCAGTACTTC
.	TRBV25-1	.	TRBJ2-5	CASSEGGTQYF	TGTGCCAGCAGTGAGGGAGGGACCCAGTACTTC
.	TRBV21-1	.	TRBJ2-3	CASSKQAGGPKVSDTQYF	TGTGCCAGCAGCAAACAAGCGGGAGGGCCTAAGGTGTCAGATACGCAGTATTTT
.	TRBV28	.	TRBJ1-2	CASSPGAGSYGYTF	TGTGCCAGCAGTCCCGGAGCTGGTAGCTATGGCTACACCTTC
once	TRBV7-6	.	TRBJ2-2	CASSLEVSLANTGELFF	TGTGCCAGCAGCTTAGAAGTGTCCCTAGCCAACACCGGGGAGCTGTTTTTT
.	TRBV28	.	TRBJ2-1	CASTPGSPRGQFF	TGTGCCAGCACCCCCGGGAGTCCAAGGGGGCAGTTCTTC
.	TRBV29-1	.	TRBJ2-5	CSVVGSQETQYF	TGCAGCGTTGTGGGCAGTCAAGAGACCCAGTACTTC
.	TRBV27	.	TRBJ2-5	CASSSGETQYF	TGTGCCAGCAGTTCCGGGGAGACCCAGTACTTC
.	TRBV28	.	TRBJ1-3	CASSPTEISGNTIYF	TGTGCCAGCAGTCCCACAGAGATTTCGGGAAACACCATATATTTT
few	TRBV10-3	.	TRBJ1-1	CAISPQENTEAFF	TGTGCCATCAGTCCCCAGGAGAACACTGAAGCTTTCTTT
.	TRBV30	TRBD2	TRBJ2-1	CAWSVTSENEQFF	TGTGCCTGGAGTGTCACTAGCGAGAATGAGCAGTTCTTC
once	TRBV6-5	.	TRBJ2-5	CASRSGNGETQYF	TGTGCCAGCCGGAGCGGAAACGGGGAGACCCAGTACTTC
.	TRBV5-3	.	TRBJ2-3	CARSLANIPQVTVAFTDTQYF	TGTGCCAGAAGCTTGGCCAATATCCCCCAGGTCACAGTCGCTTTCACAGATACGCAGTATTTT
few	TRBV27	.	TRBJ1-1	CASRSQPPYTEAFF	TGTGCCAGCAGGAGCCAACCGCCCTACACTGAAGCTTTCTTT
.	TRBV9	.	TRBJ2-3	CASSVGTHTDTQYF	TGTGCCAGCAGCGTAGGGACTCACACAGATACGCAGTATTTT
.	TRBV7-9	TRBD1	TRBJ1-2	CASSLGPRQGSNWGYTF	TGTGCCAGCAGCTTAGGACCGCGACAGGGTAGTAATTGGGGCTACACCTTC
.	TRBV13	TRBD2	TRBJ2-1	CASSLEREGLYNEQFF	TGTGCCAGCAGCTTAGAACGGGAGGGCCTCTACAATGAGCAGTTCTTC
few	TRBV15	.	TRBJ1-2	CATSRGGGIYGYTF	TGTGCCACCAGCAGAGGGGGGGGAATCTATGGCTACACCTTC
medium-sized	TRBV27	.	TRBJ1-5	CASSFRGGNQPQHF	TGTGCCAGCAGTTTCCGGGGGGGCAATCAGCCCCAGCATTTT
.	TRBV27	.	TRBJ2-6	CASSLLGQTGANVLTF	TGTGCCAGCAGTTTATTGGGACAAACTGGGGCCAACGTCCTGACTTTC
.	TRBV6-1	TRBD2	TRBJ2-1	CASSGGTGGEQFF	TGTGCCAGCTCTGGCGGGACGGGAGGGGAGCAGTTCTTC
.	TRBV19	.	TRBJ1-4	CASSRQEFEKLFF	TGTGCCAGTAGTCGACAGGAGTTTGAAAAACTGTTTTTT
.	TRBV2	.	TRBJ1-1	CASRPTGVNTEAFF	TGTGCCAGCAGACCGACAGGAGTGAACACTGAAGCTTTCTTT
.	TRBV7-9	.	TRBJ1-2	CASSLAGTYYGYTF	TGTGCCAGCAGCTTAGCCGGGACATACTATGGCTACACCTTC
once	TRBV28	.	TRBJ1-5	CASRARTGSLAQHF	TGTGCCAGCAGAGCCAGGACCGGGAGTTTGGCCCAGCATTTT
.	TRBV7-8	.	TRBJ2-1	CASSFGLAPYNEQFF	TGTGCCAGCAGCTTCGGGCTAGCGCCGTACAATGAGCAGTTCTTC
.	TRBV4-1	.	TRBJ2-1	CASSQGESSYNEQFF	TGCGCCAGCAGCCAAGGCGAGAGCTCCTACAATGAGCAGTTCTTC
.	TRBV7-8	TRBD2	TRBJ2-7	CASSSRLAGEGTYEQYF	TGTGCCAGCAGCTCCCGACTAGCGGGAGAGGGAACCTACGAGCAGTACTTC
.	TRBV5-1	TRBD2	TRBJ2-1	CAGALAGGDNEQFF	TGCGCCGGAGCCCTAGCGGGAGGGGACAATGAGCAGTTCTTC
.	TRBV5-1	.	TRBJ2-1	CASSLAPGNYNEQFF	TGCGCCAGCAGCTTGGCCCCCGGGAATTACAATGAGCAGTTCTTC
.	TRBV6-1	TRBD2	TRBJ2-5	CATKTSGSDGTQYF	TGTGCCACTAAGACTAGCGGGAGCGACGGGACCCAGTACTTC
.	TRBV7-9	.	TRBJ1-3	CASSPDRFSGNTIYF	TGTGCCAGCAGCCCAGACAGGTTCTCTGGAAACACCATATATTTT
.	TRBV18	TRBD2	TRBJ2-5	CASSPPGLAPQETQYF	TGTGCCAGCTCACCACCGGGACTAGCGCCTCAAGAGACCCAGTACTTC
.	TRBV15	.	TRBJ1-5	CATSRDGRQGDQPQHF	TGTGCCACCAGCAGAGATGGGCGGCAGGGTGATCAGCCCCAGCATTTT
.	TRBV28	.	TRBJ2-3	CASSFYTDTQYF	TGTGCCAGCAGTTTCTACACAGATACGCAGTATTTT